Below, 29 T cell receptor beta chains from the same sample are listed, as sequenced in a study of blood T cell repertoires in COVID-19. TCRdb's table, derived via immunoSEQ multiplex PCR, lists solely in-frame clones and lacks some. Of some 200,000 clones in the sample, about 79% were seen once. Sequencing was done on a sample of peripheral blood. The receptor set was obtained from a woman in her thirties or forties who had recovered from COVID-19.

The J gene is TRBJ1-6, the V gene TRBV5-4, with 9 bases fitting TRBD1. V lost 2 bases, J lost 6 bases, and 12 bases stayed unmatched. The CDR3 totals 18 residues. CDR1 and CDR2 (germline): SGHNT, YYREEE (reference sequence). CDR3 residues: CASSLEQPGTGFNSPLHF. CDR3 nucleotide sequence: TGTGCCAGCAGCTTAGAACAACCAGGGACAGGGTTTAATTCACCCCTCCACTTT.

The CDR3 DNA reads as TGTGCCAGCAGCTTGCGGCAGGGGATCAATCAGCCCCAGCATTTT. Residues: CASSLRQGINQPQHF. The V gene is TRBV5-6, the J gene TRBJ1-5; D perhaps matches TRBD1 (6 bases). V lost 1 base and J 3 bases, leaving 11 bases between the germline ends. The germline CDR1 and CDR2 sequences are SGHDT and YYEEEE. CDR3 length equals 15 residues.

The rearrangement links TRBV6-5 to TRBJ1-1, with D tentatively TRBD1 (6 bases). Per the germline V gene, CDR1 is MNHEY and CDR2 is SVGAGI. This CDR3 has 14 residues. V shed 0 bases and J shed 4 bases, with 9 bases lying between them. The CDR3 bases are TGTGCCAGCAGTTACTCGGGAGGGGGCACTGAAGCTTTCTTT. It translates to CASSYSGGGTEAFF.

The rearrangement joins TRBV4-3 to TRBJ2-2; D might be TRBD1 (5 bases). The germline V gene has CDR1 LGHNA and CDR2 YSLEER. Trimming pared 0 bases from V and 5 bases from J, leaving 19 bases between. CDR3 length: 18 residues. CDR3 region: CASSQDPSPGYGTGELFF. The CDR3, as DNA: TGCGCCAGCAGCCAAGATCCCTCCCCAGGGTATGGAACCGGGGAGCTGTTTTTT.

The V call is TRBV18, the J call TRBJ1-5, with 7 bases that match TRBD1. The germline V gene has CDR1 KGHSH and CDR2 LQKENI. The CDR3 sequence is 15 residues long. Unmatched junction bases numbered 7, after V lost 3 bases and J lost 5 bases. This CDR3 is CASSPTGTSDQPQHF. The DNA for the CDR3 is TGTGCCAGCTCACCGACAGGGACAAGCGATCAGCCCCAGCATTTT.

This clone has a handful of counts. The V call is TRBV7-9, the J call TRBJ1-1, with D possibly matching TRBD1 (6 bases). V lost 3 bases to trimming and J lost 4 bases, with 9 bases between them. CDR1 and CDR2 (germline): SEHNR, FQNEAQ (reference sequence). The CDR3 extends over 13 amino acids. CDR3 sequence: CASSFGDTTEAFF. The CDR3 nucleotides are TGTGCCAGCAGCTTCGGGGACACCACTGAAGCTTTCTTT.

V gene TRBV28 combines with J gene TRBJ2-1; 7 bases are shared with TRBD2. This CDR3 has 15 amino acids. Germline loops: CDR1 MDHEN, CDR2 SYDVKM. V lost 3 bases to trimming and J lost 8 bases; unmatched junction nucleotides: 10. CDR3 bases: TGTGCCAGCAGTTTCGTGGGGACGGGGAGGGATGAGCAGTTCTTC. Protein sequence: CASSFVGTGRDEQFF.

The rearrangement links TRBV5-7 to TRBJ2-7, with 8 bases identical to TRBD1. TRBV5-7 qualifies as an ORF whose function is uncertain. The trim removed 4 bases at V and 4 bases at J, leaving 7 bases unmatched. CDR3 length: 14 residues. CDR3 coding DNA: TGTGCCAGCAGCCCGGGGACAGGAGATTACGAGCAGTACTTC. The encoded protein is CASSPGTGDYEQYF.

V usage is TRBV15 and J usage is TRBJ2-5; D may be TRBD2 (6 bases). The CDR3 totals 15 residues. Trimming stripped 1 base from V and 3 bases from J, with 12 bases between. The germline CDR1 and CDR2 sequences are LNHNV and YYDKDF (reference sequence). The CDR3 DNA follows: TGTGCCACCAGCAGAGGCAGTGGCGGGGAAGAGACCCAGTACTTC. Amino acids: CATSRGSGGEETQYF.

The rearrangement uses TRBV10-3 and TRBJ2-2; 7 nucleotides line up with TRBD2. CDR1 ENHRY and CDR2 SYGVKD come from the germline V gene. Germline trimming cut 3 bases from V and 4 bases from J; bases unmatched to any gene: 8. The CDR3 has 16 residues. This CDR3 reads CAISESGTKATGELFF. The CDR3 region has the DNA TGTGCCATCAGTGAAAGCGGGACTAAAGCCACCGGGGAGCTGTTTTTT.

This chain links TRBV5-1 with TRBJ1-1, with D possibly TRBD1 on 6 matching bases. Germline V gene data show CDR1 as SGHRS and CDR2 as YFSETQ. CDR3 length equals 13 residues. Trimming removed 1 base from V and 9 bases from J, with 13 bases in between. Written as DNA, the CDR3 is TGCGCCAGCAGCTTGTCAGGGGATCATAAAGCTTTCTTT. It yields the protein CASSLSGDHKAFF.

The CDR3 nucleotides read TGCGCCAGCAGCCAAGAGTACGGGGGGGCGGTCTCTGGGGCCAACGTCCTGACTTTC. It encodes CASSQEYGGAVSGANVLTF. The chain is built from TRBV4-3 and TRBJ2-6; TRBD2 aligns across 8 bases. The CDR3 has 19 amino acids. Germline-derived CDR1 and CDR2 are LGHNA and YSLEER. The trim removed 0 bases at V and 0 bases at J, leaving 7 bases unmatched.

The rearrangement joins TRBV7-2 to TRBJ2-6; a possible D gene is TRBD2 (5 bases). This CDR3 spans 14 amino acids. The germline CDR1 and CDR2 sequences are SGHTA and FQGNSA. V lost 8 bases and J lost 7, with 15 bases in between. CDR3 in amino acids: CASGRALGANVLTF. CDR3 coding DNA: TGTGCCAGCGGGCGGGCATTAGGAGCCAACGTCCTGACTTTC.

The rearrangement joins TRBV6-5 to TRBJ2-1, with 7 bases fitting TRBD1. Germline trimming cut 7 bases from V and 3 bases from J; bases unmatched to any gene: 9. The CDR3 is 15 residues long. The germline gives CDR1 MNHEY, CDR2 SVGAGI. The CDR3 sequence is CASTKPGQVYNEQFF. CDR3 coding DNA: TGTGCCAGCACAAAACCTGGACAGGTCTACAATGAGCAGTTCTTC.

This chain links TRBV27 with TRBJ1-6; 7 bases are a match to TRBD1. Looked up from germline, CDR1 is MNHEY and CDR2 is SMNVEV (reference sequence). The CDR3 consists of 16 residues. Trimming cost V 5 bases and J 6 bases; bases outside gene matches: 10. CDR3 nucleotide sequence: TGTGCCAGCAGTCTACAGGGGTTTGTGAGTAATTCACCCCTCCACTTT. Amino acid sequence: CASSLQGFVSNSPLHF.

This sequence joins TRBV5-1 and TRBJ1-3; D may be TRBD1 (6 bases). This CDR3 is 15 amino acids long. V gave up 5 bases and J gave up 0 bases, with 12 bases separating them. Per the germline V gene, CDR1 is SGHRS and CDR2 is YFSETQ. CDR3 sequence reads: CASSFSDSSGNTIYF. In nucleotides, the CDR3 is TGCGCCAGCAGTTTTTCGGACAGCTCTGGAAACACCATATATTTT.

The chain recombines TRBV6-5 with TRBJ1-4; 7 bases fit TRBD1. Looked up from germline, CDR1 is MNHEY and CDR2 is SVGAGI. Trimming took 6 bases from V and 5 from J; bases not matched to a gene: 9. The length of the CDR3 is 15 residues. CDR3 amino acids: CASRKGQERNEKLFF. CDR3 in DNA: TGTGCCAGCAGGAAAGGACAGGAGAGGAATGAAAAACTGTTTTTT.

V is TRBV7-8 and J is TRBJ2-1; 9 positions match TRBD2. Germline loops: CDR1 SGHVS, CDR2 FQNEAQ. This CDR3 region has 14 residues. With V trimmed by 9 bases and J by 8 bases, 11 bases remained unmatched. The CDR3 nucleotides read TGTGCCAGTTCTGTCCTAGCGGGGCTCGATGAGCAGTTCTTC. Translation gives CASSVLAGLDEQFF.

A note on this clone: Other nucleotide sequences in the sample specify the same CDR3. The chain recombines TRBV7-8 with TRBJ1-1; TRBD1 matches 12 bases. This CDR3 is built from 16 residues. Trimming took 1 base from V and 4 from J; bases not matched to a gene: 4. Germline V gives CDR1 SGHVS, CDR2 FQNEAQ. The CDR3 sequence: CASSLEGQGARTEAFF. For the CDR3, the DNA is TGTGCCAGCAGCTTAGAGGGACAGGGGGCGCGCACTGAAGCTTTCTTT.

The chain uses TRBV7-8 and TRBJ1-6; D is possibly TRBD1 (6 bases). The CDR3 is 15 amino acids. Germline V lookup: CDR1 SGHVS, CDR2 FQNEAQ. Between the trimmed V and J ends, which lost 4 bases and 7 bases, there was a span of 14 bases. CDR3 in DNA: TGTGCCAGCAGCTATTCGGGGGGCGCGAATTCACCCCTCCACTTT. This translates into CASSYSGGANSPLHF.

The chain is built from TRBV10-1 and TRBJ1-2; the D gene is possibly TRBD1 (5 bases). The V gene lost 2 bases and the J gene lost 14 bases, with 15 bases spanning the gap. The CDR3 is 12 residues long. The germline V gene encodes CDR1 WNHNN and CDR2 SYGVQD (reference sequence). CDR3 in DNA: TGCGCCAGCAGTGAGAGGCGGGGACCATTGACCTTC. This codes for CASSERRGPLTF.

This clone was seen a few times. The chain uses TRBV27 and TRBJ1-5; D is ambiguous. Germline V gene lookup returns CDR1 MNHEY and CDR2 SMNVEV (reference sequence). The CDR3 length is 15 residues. Trimming took 2 bases from V and 2 from J, leaving 10 bases between them. The CDR3 region has the DNA TGTGCCAGCAGTTTAGGACTAGGTGGCAATCAGCCCCAGCATTTT. Its protein is CASSLGLGGNQPQHF.

The chain couples TRBV13 to TRBJ1-3, with D perhaps TRBD1 (5 bases). Germline CDR1 and CDR2: PRHDT and FYEKMQ (reference sequence). The CDR3 covers 15 residues. V lost 1 base and J 4 bases, leaving 11 bases between the germline ends. The CDR3 loop is CASSLEVGGGNTIYF. As DNA, the CDR3 is TGTGCCAGCAGCTTAGAAGTGGGGGGAGGAAACACCATATATTTT.

The rearrangement links TRBV7-3 to TRBJ2-3, with 10 bases identical to TRBD2. Germline assignment: CDR1 SGHTA and CDR2 FQGTGA. The length of the CDR3 is 17 residues. V shed 2 bases, J shed 5 bases, and the junction held 10 bases outside the gene matches. Written as DNA, the CDR3 is TGTGCCAGCAGCTTAGGACTAGCGGATCTCCTTGGAGATACGCAGTATTTT. Translating it yields CASSLGLADLLGDTQYF.

In this sample, this clone turned up once. The gene calls are TRBV6-1 and TRBJ1-2, with a tentative D call TRBD1 (6 bases). CDR3 length: 13 amino acids. CDR1 is MNHNS, CDR2 SASEGT, per germline. V was trimmed by 6 bases and J by 5 bases, leaving 13 bases between them. The CDR3 loop reads CASSRTDGYGYTF. The CDR3 DNA is TGTGCCAGCAGCCGGACAGACGGATATGGCTACACCTTC.

The genes are TRBV20-1 and TRBJ2-7; perhaps TRBD1 as D (6 bases). Trimming shortened V by 3 bases and J by 7 bases, and 16 bases separated the two germline ends. Germline V gene lookup returns CDR1 DFQATT and CDR2 SNEGSKA (reference sequence). The length of the CDR3 is 13 residues. This chain's CDR3 is CSASRSGVGEQYF. Written as DNA, the CDR3 is TGCAGTGCTAGTAGGTCAGGGGTAGGGGAGCAGTACTTC.

J is TRBJ2-3 and V is TRBV24-1, with TRBD1 identical over 7 bases. The CDR3 is 17 residues long. V lost 3 bases to trimming and J lost 4 bases; unmatched junction nucleotides: 12. Germline V gives CDR1 KGHDR, CDR2 SFDVKD. The CDR3 coding sequence is TGTGCCACCAGTGATACGAGACAGGGATTTGGGGCAGATACGCAGTATTTT. It yields the protein CATSDTRQGFGADTQYF.

The rearrangement joins TRBV5-1 to TRBJ2-1, with 16 nucleotides matching TRBD2. This CDR3 is 15 amino acids long. J was trimmed by 15 bases and V by 4 bases; bases with no gene match: 10. Germline CDR1 reads SGHRS; CDR2 reads YFSETQ. The CDR3 nucleotides are TGCGCCAGCAGCCCTGGGACTAGCGGGGGGGCCGGGTCGTTCTTC. Its protein is CASSPGTSGGAGSFF. Variable domain in full (rest from reference TRBV5-1 and TRBJ2-1): KAGVTQTPRYLIKTRGQQVTLSCSPISGHRSVSWYQQTPGQGLQFLFEYFSETQRNKGNFPGRFSGRQFSNSRSEMNVSTLELGDSALYLCASSPGTSGGAGSFFGPGTRLTVL.

The chain joins TRBV4-3 to TRBJ1-1, with D hard to call. The germline V gene encodes CDR1 LGHNA and CDR2 YSLEER. The V end was cut by 1 base, the J end by 0 bases, with 12 bases between. The CDR3 loop spans 16 amino acids. CDR3: CASSQALGSLNTEAFF. Here the CDR3 DNA reads TGCGCCAGCAGCCAAGCCCTAGGCAGTTTGAACACTGAAGCTTTCTTT.